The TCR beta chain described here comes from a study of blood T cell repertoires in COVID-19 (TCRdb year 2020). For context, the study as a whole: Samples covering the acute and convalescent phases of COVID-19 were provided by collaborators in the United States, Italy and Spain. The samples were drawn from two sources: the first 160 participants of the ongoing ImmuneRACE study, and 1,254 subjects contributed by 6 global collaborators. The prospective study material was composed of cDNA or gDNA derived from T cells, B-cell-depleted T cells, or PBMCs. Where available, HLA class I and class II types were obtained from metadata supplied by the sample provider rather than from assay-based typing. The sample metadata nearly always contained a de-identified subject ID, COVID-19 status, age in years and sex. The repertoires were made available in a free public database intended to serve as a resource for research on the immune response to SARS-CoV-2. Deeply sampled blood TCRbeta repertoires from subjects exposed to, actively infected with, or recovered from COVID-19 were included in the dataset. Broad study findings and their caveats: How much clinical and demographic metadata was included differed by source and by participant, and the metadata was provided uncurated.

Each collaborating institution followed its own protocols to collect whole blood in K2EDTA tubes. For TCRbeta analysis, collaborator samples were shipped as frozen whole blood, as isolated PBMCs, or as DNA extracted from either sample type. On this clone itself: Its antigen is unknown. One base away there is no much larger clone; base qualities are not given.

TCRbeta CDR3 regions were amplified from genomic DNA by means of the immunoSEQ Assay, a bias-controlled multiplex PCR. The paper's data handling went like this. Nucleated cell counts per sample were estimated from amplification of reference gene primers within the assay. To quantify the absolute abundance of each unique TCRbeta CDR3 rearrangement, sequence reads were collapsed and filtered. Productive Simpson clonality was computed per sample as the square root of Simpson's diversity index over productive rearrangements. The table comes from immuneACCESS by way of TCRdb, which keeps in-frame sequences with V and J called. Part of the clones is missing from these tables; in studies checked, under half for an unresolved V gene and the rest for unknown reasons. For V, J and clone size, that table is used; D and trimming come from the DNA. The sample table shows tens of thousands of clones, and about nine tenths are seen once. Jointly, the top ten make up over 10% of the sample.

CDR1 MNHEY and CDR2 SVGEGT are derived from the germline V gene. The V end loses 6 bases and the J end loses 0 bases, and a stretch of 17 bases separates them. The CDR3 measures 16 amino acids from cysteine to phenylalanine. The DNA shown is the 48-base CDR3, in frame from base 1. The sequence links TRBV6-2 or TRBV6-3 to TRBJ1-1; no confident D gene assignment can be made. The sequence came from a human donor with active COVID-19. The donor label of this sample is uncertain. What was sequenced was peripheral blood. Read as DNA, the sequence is TGTGCCAGCAGCCCCGGCAGGCTTGCTCTGAACACTGAAGCTTTCTTT. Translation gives CASSPGRLALNTEAFF.